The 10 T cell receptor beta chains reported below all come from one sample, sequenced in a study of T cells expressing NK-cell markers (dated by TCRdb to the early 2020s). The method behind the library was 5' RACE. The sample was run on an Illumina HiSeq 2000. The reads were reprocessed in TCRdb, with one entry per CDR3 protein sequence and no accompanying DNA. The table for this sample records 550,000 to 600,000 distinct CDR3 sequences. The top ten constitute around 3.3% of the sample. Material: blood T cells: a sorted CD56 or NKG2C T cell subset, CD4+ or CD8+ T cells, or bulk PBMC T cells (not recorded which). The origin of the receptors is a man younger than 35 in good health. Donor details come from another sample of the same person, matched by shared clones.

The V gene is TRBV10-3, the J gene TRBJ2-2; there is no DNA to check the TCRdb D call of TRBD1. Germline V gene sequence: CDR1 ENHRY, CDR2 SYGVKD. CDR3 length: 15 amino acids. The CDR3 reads CAIRKTGRDTGELFF.

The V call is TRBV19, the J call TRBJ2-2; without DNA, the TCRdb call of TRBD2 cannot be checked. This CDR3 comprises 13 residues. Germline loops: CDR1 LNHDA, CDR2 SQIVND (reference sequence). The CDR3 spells CASTGLSPGELFF.

CDR3 sequence: CASSPGVQGAITNEQFF. The chain links TRBV4-2 to TRBJ2-1. There are 17 residues in the CDR3. Germline assignment: CDR1 LGHNA and CDR2 YNFKEQ.

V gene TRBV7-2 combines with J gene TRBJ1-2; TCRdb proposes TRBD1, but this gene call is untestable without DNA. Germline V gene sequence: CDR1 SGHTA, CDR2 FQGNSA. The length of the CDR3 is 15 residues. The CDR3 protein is CASSLDLRGNYGYTF.

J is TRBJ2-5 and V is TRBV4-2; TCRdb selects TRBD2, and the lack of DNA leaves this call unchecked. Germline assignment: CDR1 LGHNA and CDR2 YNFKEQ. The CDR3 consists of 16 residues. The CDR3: CASSQGRGTDQETQYF.

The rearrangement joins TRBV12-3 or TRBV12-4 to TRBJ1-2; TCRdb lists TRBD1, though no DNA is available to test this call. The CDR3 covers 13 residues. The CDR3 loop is CASSTSALYGYTF.

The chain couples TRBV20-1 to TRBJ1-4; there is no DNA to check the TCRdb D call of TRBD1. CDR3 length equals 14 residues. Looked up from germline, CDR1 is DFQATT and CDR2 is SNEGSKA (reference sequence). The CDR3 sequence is CSARRLGGNEKLFF.

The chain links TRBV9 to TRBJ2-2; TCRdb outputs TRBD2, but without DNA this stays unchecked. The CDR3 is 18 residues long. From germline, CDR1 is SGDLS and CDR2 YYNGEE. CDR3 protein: CASSAPGLAGGGTGELFF. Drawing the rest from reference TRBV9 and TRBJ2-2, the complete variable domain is DSGVTQTPKHLITATGQRVTLRCSPRSGDLSVYWYQQSLDQGLQFLIQYYNGEERAKGNILERFSAQQFPDLHSELNLSSLELGDSALYFCASSAPGLAGGGTGELFFGEGSRLTVL.

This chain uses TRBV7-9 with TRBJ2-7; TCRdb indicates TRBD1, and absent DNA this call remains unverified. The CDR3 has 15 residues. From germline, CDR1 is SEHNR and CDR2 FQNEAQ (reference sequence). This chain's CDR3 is CASSWRTGDSYEQYF.

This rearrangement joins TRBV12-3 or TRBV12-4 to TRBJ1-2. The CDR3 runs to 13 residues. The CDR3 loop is CASSSPPNYGYTF.